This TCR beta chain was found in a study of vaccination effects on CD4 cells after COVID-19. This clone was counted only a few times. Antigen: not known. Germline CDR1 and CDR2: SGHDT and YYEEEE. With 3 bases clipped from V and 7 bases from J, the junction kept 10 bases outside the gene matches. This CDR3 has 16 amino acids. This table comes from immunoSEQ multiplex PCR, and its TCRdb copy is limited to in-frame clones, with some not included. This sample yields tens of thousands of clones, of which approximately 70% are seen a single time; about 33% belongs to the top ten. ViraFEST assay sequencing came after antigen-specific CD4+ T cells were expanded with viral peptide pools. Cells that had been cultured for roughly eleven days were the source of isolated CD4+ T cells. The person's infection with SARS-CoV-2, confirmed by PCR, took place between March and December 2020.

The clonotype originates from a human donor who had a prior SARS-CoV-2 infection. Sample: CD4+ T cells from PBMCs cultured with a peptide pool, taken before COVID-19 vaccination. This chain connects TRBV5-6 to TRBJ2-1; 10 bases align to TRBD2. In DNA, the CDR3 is TGTGCCAGCAGCTCGAGCCTAGCGGGAGTGCAGAATGAGCAGTTCTTC. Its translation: CASSSSLAGVQNEQFF.